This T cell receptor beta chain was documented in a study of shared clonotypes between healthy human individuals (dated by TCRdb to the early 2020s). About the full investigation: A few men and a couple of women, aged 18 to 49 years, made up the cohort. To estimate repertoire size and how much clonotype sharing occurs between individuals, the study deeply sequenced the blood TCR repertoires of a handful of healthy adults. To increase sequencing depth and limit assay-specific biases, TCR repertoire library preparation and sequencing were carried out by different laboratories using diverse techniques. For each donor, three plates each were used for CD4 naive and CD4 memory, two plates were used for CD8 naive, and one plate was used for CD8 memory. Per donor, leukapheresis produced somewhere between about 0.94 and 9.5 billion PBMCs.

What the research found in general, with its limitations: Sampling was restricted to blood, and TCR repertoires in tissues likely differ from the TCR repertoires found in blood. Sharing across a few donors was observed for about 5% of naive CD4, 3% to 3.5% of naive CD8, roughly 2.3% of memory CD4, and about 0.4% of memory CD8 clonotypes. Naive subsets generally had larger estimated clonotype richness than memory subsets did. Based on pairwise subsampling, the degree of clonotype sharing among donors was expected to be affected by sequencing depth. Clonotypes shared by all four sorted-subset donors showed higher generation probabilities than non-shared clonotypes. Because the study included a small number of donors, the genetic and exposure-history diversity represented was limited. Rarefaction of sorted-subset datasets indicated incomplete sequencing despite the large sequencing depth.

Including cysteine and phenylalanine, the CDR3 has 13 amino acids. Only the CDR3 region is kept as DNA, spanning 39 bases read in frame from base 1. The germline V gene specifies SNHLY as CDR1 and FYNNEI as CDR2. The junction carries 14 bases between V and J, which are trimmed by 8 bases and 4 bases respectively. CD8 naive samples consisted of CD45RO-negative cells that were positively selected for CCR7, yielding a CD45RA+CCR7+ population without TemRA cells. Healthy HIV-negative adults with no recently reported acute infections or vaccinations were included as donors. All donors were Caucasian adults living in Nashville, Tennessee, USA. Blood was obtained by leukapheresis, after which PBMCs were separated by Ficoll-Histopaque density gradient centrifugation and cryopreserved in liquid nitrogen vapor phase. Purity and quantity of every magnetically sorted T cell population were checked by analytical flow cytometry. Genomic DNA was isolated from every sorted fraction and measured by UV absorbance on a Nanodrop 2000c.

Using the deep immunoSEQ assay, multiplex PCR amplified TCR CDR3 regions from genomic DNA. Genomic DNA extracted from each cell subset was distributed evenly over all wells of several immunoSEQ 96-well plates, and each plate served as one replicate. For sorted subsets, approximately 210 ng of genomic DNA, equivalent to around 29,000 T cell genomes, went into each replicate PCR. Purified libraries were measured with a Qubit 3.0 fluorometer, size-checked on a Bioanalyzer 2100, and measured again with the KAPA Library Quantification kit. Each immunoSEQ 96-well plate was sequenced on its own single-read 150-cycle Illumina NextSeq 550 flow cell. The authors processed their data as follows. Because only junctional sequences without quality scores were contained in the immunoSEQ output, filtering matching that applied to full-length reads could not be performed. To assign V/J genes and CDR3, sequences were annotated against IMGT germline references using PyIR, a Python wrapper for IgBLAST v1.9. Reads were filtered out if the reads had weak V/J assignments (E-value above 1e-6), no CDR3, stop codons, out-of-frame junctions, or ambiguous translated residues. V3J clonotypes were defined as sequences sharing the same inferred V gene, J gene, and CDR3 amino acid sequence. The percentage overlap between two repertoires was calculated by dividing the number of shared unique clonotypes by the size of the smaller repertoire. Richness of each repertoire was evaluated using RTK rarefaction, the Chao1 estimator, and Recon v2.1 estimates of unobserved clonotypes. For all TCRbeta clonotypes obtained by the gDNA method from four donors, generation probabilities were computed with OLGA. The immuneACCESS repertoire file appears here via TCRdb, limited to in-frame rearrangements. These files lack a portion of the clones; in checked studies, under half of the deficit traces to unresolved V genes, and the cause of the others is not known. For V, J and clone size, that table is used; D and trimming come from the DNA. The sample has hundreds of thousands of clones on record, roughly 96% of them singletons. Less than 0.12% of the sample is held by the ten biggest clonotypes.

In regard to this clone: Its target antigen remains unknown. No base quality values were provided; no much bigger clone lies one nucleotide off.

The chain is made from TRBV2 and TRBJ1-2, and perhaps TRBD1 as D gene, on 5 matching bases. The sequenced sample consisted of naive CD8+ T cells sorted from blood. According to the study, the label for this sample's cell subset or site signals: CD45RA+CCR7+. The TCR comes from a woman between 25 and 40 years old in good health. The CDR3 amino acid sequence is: CASFRDLPYGYTF. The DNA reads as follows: TGTGCCAGCTTCCGGGACCTTCCCTATGGCTACACCTTC.